Each of the 10 T cell receptor beta chains below was sequenced from the same sample in a study of breast tumors, draining lymph nodes, adjacent tissues. Breast cancer patients provided tissue from their axillary draining lymph nodes. MiXCR, applied by TCRdb to the multiplex PCR reads, yields one record per CDR3 protein. Among about 230,000 distinct CDR3 sequences listed, about 34% were seen once. Material for sequencing was axillary lymph node tissue. These TCRs come from a female donor with breast cancer. Some clones in this sample may be carry-over from other donors' samples.

The V call is TRBV24-1, the J call TRBJ1-2; tentative D call: TRBD1 (5 bases). Germline CDR1 KGHDR, CDR2 SFDVKD. Trimming left V 1 base short and J 3 bases short, with 26 bases between. The CDR3 sequence is 20 residues long. CDR3 residues: CATSDLAPKPGLARDYGYTF. CDR3 sequence (DNA): TGTGCCACCAGTGATTTAGCCCCTAAACCGGGACTAGCACGAGACTATGGCTACACCTTC.

On this clonotype: The conserved phenylalanine or tryptophan is not found at the CDR3 terminus, so this likely reflects a read error. The rearrangement links TRBV5-4 to TRBJ1-6; D unresolved. The V and J ends lost 4 bases and 6 bases respectively, with 11 bases between them. CDR1 SGHNT and CDR2 YYREEE come from the germline V gene (reference sequence). The CDR3 extends over 14 amino acids. CDR3 sequence (DNA): TGTGCCAGCAGCGCCCGGGCCATTAATTCACCCCTCCACTTG. This encodes CASSARAINSPLHL.

This clonotype was recorded at least ten times. Since a much larger clone is just one base distant, this may be a read error. The chain combines TRBV9 with TRBJ2-6; perhaps D is TRBD1 or TRBD2 (5 bases each). In germline, CDR1 is SGDLS, CDR2 YYNGEE. The CDR3 totals 16 residues. CDR3 amino acids: CASSVETVTGANALTF. The CDR3 nucleotides read TGTGCCAGCAGCGTAGAAACAGTCACCGGGGCCAACGCCCTGACTTTC.

This clonotype has at least ten counts. The chain recombines TRBV18 with TRBJ1-3; D is undetermined. This CDR3 spans 14 amino acids. With 0 bases removed from V and 7 bases from J, the gap between germline ends came to 10 bases. CDR1 is KGHSH and CDR2 is LQKENI in the germline V gene. The chain's CDR3 is CASSPPYSYNTIYF. The CDR3 nucleotides read TGTGCCAGCTCACCACCGTATTCGTATAACACCATATATTTT.

Remarks on this clonotype: No conserved phenylalanine or tryptophan ends this CDR3, so it is likely a read error. The chain uses TRBV2 and TRBJ1-4; no clear D. The V end lost 6 bases, the J end lost 0 bases, and 8 bases lay between the germline ends. The germline CDR1 and CDR2 sequences are SNHLY and FYNNEI. The CDR3 has 14 residues. In DNA, the CDR3 is TGTGCCAGCAGAGTTCAGGCAACTAATGAAAAACTGTTTTCT. It encodes CASRVQATNEKLFS.

This clonotype occurred many times. The chain combines TRBV6-5 with TRBJ2-1; a weak D match, TRBD2 (6 bases). The CDR3 runs to 13 residues. With 7 bases removed from V and 8 bases from J, the gap between germline ends came to 15 bases. CDR1 and CDR2 (germline): MNHEY, SVGAGI. CDR3 residues: CASTRSGPYEQFF. In DNA form, the CDR3 reads TGTGCCAGCACCCGCAGCGGGCCCTATGAGCAGTTCTTC.

A few counts support this clonotype. The chain couples TRBV3-1 to TRBJ2-4; 10 positions match TRBD1. This CDR3 is 14 amino acids long. The germline CDR1 and CDR2 sequences are LGHDT and YNNKEL (reference sequence). Losses at the gene ends were 4 bases for V and 8 bases for J; bases not matched to a gene: 5. The CDR3 nucleotides are TGTGCCAGCAGCCGTTCCGGGACAGGGGACATTCAGTACTTC. Its protein product is CASSRSGTGDIQYF.

This clonotype was picked up many times. V and J are TRBV20-1 and TRBJ2-7, with D possibly being TRBD1 (6 bases). CDR3 size: 12 residues. Trimming took off 3 bases at V and 4 bases at J, with 10 bases between the two ends. CDR1 and CDR2 from the germline V gene are DFQATT and SNEGSKA (reference sequence). CDR3 amino acids: CSASMDSYEQYF. CDR3 coding DNA: TGCAGTGCTAGCATGGACAGTTACGAGCAGTACTTC.

In its sample, this clonotype was seen many times. The chain has TRBV12-3 or TRBV12-4 and TRBJ1-2, with D possibly matching TRBD1 (5 bases). The germline V and J ends were trimmed by 6 bases and 4 bases, with 15 bases remaining between them. The CDR3 contains 14 residues. This chain's CDR3 is CASRPRAGSYGYTF. The CDR3 DNA is TGTGCCAGCAGGCCCCGGGCAGGGTCCTATGGCTACACCTTC.

This clonotype appeared many times. CDR3 coding DNA: TGCGCCAGCAGTCCAACGCCGGGGTACAATTCACCCCTCCACTTT. It translates to CASSPTPGYNSPLHF. The chain carries TRBV5-1 and TRBJ1-6; D gene uncertain. Looked up from germline, CDR1 is SGHRS and CDR2 is YFSETQ. The CDR3 extends over 15 amino acids. V was trimmed by 5 bases and J by 7 bases, leaving 16 bases between them.